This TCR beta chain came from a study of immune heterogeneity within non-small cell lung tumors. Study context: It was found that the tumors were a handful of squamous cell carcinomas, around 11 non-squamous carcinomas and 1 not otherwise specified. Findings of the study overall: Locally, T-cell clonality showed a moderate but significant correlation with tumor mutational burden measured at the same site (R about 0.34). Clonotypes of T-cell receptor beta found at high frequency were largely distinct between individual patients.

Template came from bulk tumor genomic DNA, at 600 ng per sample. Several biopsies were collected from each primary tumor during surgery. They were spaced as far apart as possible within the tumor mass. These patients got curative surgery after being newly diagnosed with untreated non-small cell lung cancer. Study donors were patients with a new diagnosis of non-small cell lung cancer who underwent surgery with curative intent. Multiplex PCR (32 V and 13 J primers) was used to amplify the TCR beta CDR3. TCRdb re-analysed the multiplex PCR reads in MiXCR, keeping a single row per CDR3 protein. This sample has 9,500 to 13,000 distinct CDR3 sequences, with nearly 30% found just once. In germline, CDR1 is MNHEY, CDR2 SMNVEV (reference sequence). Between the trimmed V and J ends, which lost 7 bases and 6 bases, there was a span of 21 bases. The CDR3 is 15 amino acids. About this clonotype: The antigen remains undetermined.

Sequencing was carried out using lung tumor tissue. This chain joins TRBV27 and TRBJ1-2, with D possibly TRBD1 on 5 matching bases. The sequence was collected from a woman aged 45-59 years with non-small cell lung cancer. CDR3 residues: CASNPDSRRNHGYTF. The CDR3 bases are TGTGCCAGCAACCCTGACAGTAGAAGAAACCATGGCTACACCTTC.